Only a few counts were recorded for the clone carrying this T cell receptor (beta chain). This record comes from a study of blood T cell repertoires in COVID-19. About the study: Sites across the United States, Italy and Spain contributed samples from acute and convalescent COVID-19. PBMCs, B-cell-depleted T cells, or T cells were the source of the cDNA or gDNA that made up the material.

Germline lookup yields CDR1 LNHDA and CDR2 SQIVND (reference sequence). The CDR3 covers 16 residues. The V end lost 5 bases, the J end lost 4 bases, and 20 bases lay between the germline ends. Repertoires were generated with immunoSEQ multiplex PCR, while TCRdb's copy carries only in-frame clones and drops some. The table includes 310,000 or so clones, 87% detected once. It was during active infection that Seattle patients were enrolled and then longitudinally followed. The source of this sequence is a man aged 25 to 45 with COVID-19, enrolled during active disease. The gene calls are TRBV19 and TRBJ2-5, with D possibly TRBD1 on 8 matching bases. The sequencing input was peripheral blood. The CDR3 sequence: CASSDGQGGFRETQYF. In DNA, the CDR3 is TGTGCCAGTAGTGACGGACAGGGAGGGTTCAGAGAGACCCAGTACTTC.